These T cell receptor beta chains were read from a single sample in a study of shared clonotypes between healthy human individuals. Profiled with immunoSEQ multiplex PCR; TCRdb holds only in-frame clones, not every one. The sample consists of just over 2,000,000 clones, approximately 94% of them appearing once. The sample consisted of naive CD8+ T cells sorted from blood. The receptors here all came from a man aged 18 to 35 in good health. CDR3s include the opening cysteine and the closing phenylalanine or tryptophan. The D gene is left open where the match is weak. For some rows the clone size is stated as once, few or many, or as a class when expanded; others skip it.

D: -; J: TRBJ2-5; size: -; V: TRBV14; CDR3: CASNRNLQGGETQYF; DNA: TGTGCCAGCAACCGAAATCTGCAAGGGGGAGAGACCCAGTACTTC
D: -; J: TRBJ2-1; size: -; V: TRBV7-9; CDR3: CASSPRNRENEQFF; DNA: TGTGCCAGCAGCCCGCGAAACAGGGAAAATGAGCAGTTCTTC
D: -; J: TRBJ2-7; size: -; V: TRBV5-6; CDR3: CASSFGAGYEQYF; DNA: TGTGCCAGCAGCTTTGGTGCGGGCTACGAGCAGTACTTC
D: TRBD2; J: TRBJ2-1; size: -; V: TRBV2; CDR3: CASSDLLAGGRSEQFF; DNA: TGTGCCAGCAGTGACTTGTTAGCGGGGGGGCGGAGTGAGCAGTTCTTC
D: -; J: TRBJ1-6; size: -; V: TRBV4-2; CDR3: CASSQDQDGFSPLHF; DNA: TGTGCCAGCAGCCAAGATCAGGACGGATTTTCACCCCTCCACTTT
D: -; J: TRBJ2-7; size: -; V: TRBV20-1; CDR3: CSARQGYEQYF; DNA: TGCAGTGCTAGGCAGGGTTACGAGCAGTACTTC
D: -; J: TRBJ2-7; size: -; V: TRBV19; CDR3: CASSEGPFASAIYEQYF; DNA: TGTGCCAGTAGTGAGGGTCCCTTCGCAAGCGCTATCTACGAGCAGTACTTC
D: -; J: TRBJ1-1; size: -; V: TRBV28; CDR3: CASSSEGTEAFF; DNA: TGTGCCAGCAGCTCTGAGGGCACTGAAGCTTTCTTT
D: -; J: TRBJ1-4; size: -; V: TRBV7-9; CDR3: CASSLVAGNGSEKLFF; DNA: TGTGCCAGCAGCTTAGTAGCTGGGAACGGGAGTGAAAAACTGTTTTTT
D: -; J: TRBJ2-4; size: -; V: TRBV5-4; CDR3: CASSPAADAKNIQYF; DNA: TGTGCCAGCAGCCCGGCGGCGGATGCCAAAAACATTCAGTACTTC
D: -; J: TRBJ2-1; size: once; V: TRBV27; CDR3: CASSLGPPSYNEQFF; DNA: TGTGCCAGCAGTTTAGGGCCGCCGTCCTACAATGAGCAGTTCTTC
D: -; J: TRBJ1-1; size: -; V: TRBV13; CDR3: CASSFDRNTEAFF; DNA: TGTGCCAGCAGCTTTGACAGGAACACTGAAGCTTTCTTT
D: -; J: TRBJ2-7; size: few; V: TRBV27; CDR3: CASSLGPTYEQYF; DNA: TGTGCCAGCAGTTTAGGGCCAACCTACGAGCAGTACTTC
D: -; J: TRBJ1-5; size: -; V: TRBV5-6; CDR3: CASSYQGQPQHF; DNA: TGTGCCAGCAGTTACCAGGGGCAGCCCCAGCATTTT
D: TRBD2; J: TRBJ2-1; size: -; V: TRBV2; CDR3: CASSQPSSGGALEQFF; DNA: TGTGCCAGCAGTCAACCTTCGAGCGGGGGGGCCCTTGAGCAGTTCTTC